The rows below give T cell receptor beta chains drawn from one sample of a study of monozygotic twins with inflammatory bowel disease. Reanalyzing the 5' RACE reads, TCRdb keeps one entry per CDR3 protein, without DNA. In all, the sample yields about 300,000 distinct CDR3 sequences. The sequencing input was blood. The receptors come from a human donor with ulcerative colitis or Crohn's disease, or a healthy co-twin of an affected twin (not recorded which). Both conserved end residues are part of each CDR3.

length,J,V,CDR3
16,TRBJ2-5,TRBV12-3/TRBV12-4,CASSFVAQARTETQYF
14,TRBJ1-1,TRBV12-3/TRBV12-4,CASRSGQMNTEAFF
17,TRBJ1-5,TRBV7-9,CASSLGGRGRSNQPQHF
15,TRBJ2-7,TRBV27,CASSLKGGVTYEQYF
17,TRBJ2-1,TRBV6-2/TRBV6-3,CASSFLLETGSYNEQFF
14,TRBJ2-5,TRBV12-3/TRBV12-4,CASSHRDRSETQYF
14,TRBJ1-2,TRBV7-9,CASSLVDTTYGYTF
14,TRBJ1-5,TRBV12-3/TRBV12-4,CASSTGQGAQPQHF
15,TRBJ2-7,TRBV18,CASSLGTGPAYEQYF
15,TRBJ1-5,TRBV6-5,CASSYGQGGNQPQHF
15,TRBJ1-6,TRBV21-1,CASTHLTAEGSPLHF
19,TRBJ2-5,TRBV5-1,CASTRLAGGFRGSRETQYF
14,TRBJ2-1,TRBV29-1,CSATGTERGNEQFF
14,TRBJ2-3,TRBV2,CASSVLSRTDTQYF
16,TRBJ2-3,TRBV28,CASTKGLAESTDTQYF
18,TRBJ1-3,TRBV24-1,CATRRDREQTLSGNTIYF
14,TRBJ2-7,TRBV5-4,CASSQRGPGYEQYF
13,TRBJ1-3,TRBV3-1,CASSSAGGNTIYF
11,TRBJ2-1,TRBV3-1,CASGVGNEQFF
15,TRBJ2-5,TRBV11-2,CASSLDRTGVQTQYF
16,TRBJ2-1,TRBV5-1,CASSSGLAGFSNEQFF
15,TRBJ1-1,TRBV7-9,CASSSDRTENTEAFF
14,TRBJ2-7,TRBV12-3/TRBV12-4,CASSLRAGRYEQYF
13,TRBJ2-7,TRBV2,CASSAGWAREQYF
13,TRBJ2-2,TRBV28,CAIRDRSIGELFF
13,TRBJ2-3,TRBV9,CASSVGPLDTQYF